This T cell receptor (beta chain) was observed in a study of identical twins. TCRdb ran MiXCR on the 5' RACE reads and lists one entry per CDR3 protein. The table includes fewer than 450,000 distinct CDR3 sequences, roughly 9% detected once. This clonotype was seen just once. Sequenced material: naive T cells sorted from blood. The source is a woman between 50 and 59 years old in good health.

CDR3 sequence: CASSPPMTGSGNTIYF. DNA of the CDR3: TGTGCCAGCTCACCACCGATGACGGGCTCTGGAAACACCATATATTTT. The chain links TRBV18 to TRBJ1-3; no reliable D call. Deletions cut 0 bases from V and 0 bases from J, with 9 bases between. This CDR3 is built from 16 residues. The germline gives CDR1 KGHSH, CDR2 LQKENI.